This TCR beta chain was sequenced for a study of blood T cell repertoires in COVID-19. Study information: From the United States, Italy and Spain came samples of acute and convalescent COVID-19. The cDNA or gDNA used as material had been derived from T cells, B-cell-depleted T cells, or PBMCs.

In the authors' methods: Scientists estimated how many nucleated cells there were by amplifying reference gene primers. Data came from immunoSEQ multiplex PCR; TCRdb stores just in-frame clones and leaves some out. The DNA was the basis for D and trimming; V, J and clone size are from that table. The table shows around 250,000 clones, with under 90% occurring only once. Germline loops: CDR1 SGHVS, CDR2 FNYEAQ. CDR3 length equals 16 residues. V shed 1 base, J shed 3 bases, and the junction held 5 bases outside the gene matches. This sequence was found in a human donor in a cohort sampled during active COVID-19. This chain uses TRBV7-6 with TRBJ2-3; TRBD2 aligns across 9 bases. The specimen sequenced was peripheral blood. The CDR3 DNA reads TGTGCCAGCAGCTTAGGGGCGGCGGGGGGGACAGATACGCAGTATTTT. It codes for CASSLGAAGGTDTQYF.